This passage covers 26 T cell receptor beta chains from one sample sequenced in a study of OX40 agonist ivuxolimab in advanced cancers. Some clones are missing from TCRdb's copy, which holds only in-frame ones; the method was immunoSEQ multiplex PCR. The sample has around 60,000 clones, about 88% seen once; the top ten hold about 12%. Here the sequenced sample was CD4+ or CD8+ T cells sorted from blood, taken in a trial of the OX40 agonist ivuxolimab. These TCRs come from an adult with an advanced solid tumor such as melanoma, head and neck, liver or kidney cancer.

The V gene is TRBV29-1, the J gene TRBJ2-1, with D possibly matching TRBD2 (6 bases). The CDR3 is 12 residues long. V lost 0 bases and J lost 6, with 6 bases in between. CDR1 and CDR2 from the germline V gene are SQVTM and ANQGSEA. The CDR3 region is CSVEEGGNEQFF. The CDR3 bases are TGCAGCGTTGAAGAGGGGGGCAATGAGCAGTTCTTC.

DNA for the CDR3: TGTGCCACCCAAAAGGGGGAGACCCAGTACTTC. Translating it yields CATQKGETQYF. This chain uses TRBV27 with TRBJ2-5, with D possibly being TRBD1 (5 bases). V was shortened by 10 bases and J by 5 bases, with 11 bases between the two germline ends. Germline-derived CDR1 and CDR2 are MNHEY and SMNVEV (reference sequence). This CDR3 region has 11 residues.

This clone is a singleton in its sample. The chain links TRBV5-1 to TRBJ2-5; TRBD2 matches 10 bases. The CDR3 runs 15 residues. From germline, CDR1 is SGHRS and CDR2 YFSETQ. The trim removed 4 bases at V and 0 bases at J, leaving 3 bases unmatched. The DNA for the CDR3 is TGCGCCAGCAGCCCTAGCGGGGGCCACCAAGAGACCCAGTACTTC. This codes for CASSPSGGHQETQYF.

DNA of the CDR3: TGTGCCAGTAGTGTCGCCGGAGGGACTGAAGCTTTCTTT. This sequence encodes CASSVAGGTEAFF. The J gene is TRBJ1-1, the V gene TRBV19; D unclear. The CDR3 is 13 residues long. Per germline, CDR1 LNHDA and CDR2 SQIVND (reference sequence). Trimming stripped 5 bases from V and 5 bases from J, with 12 bases between.

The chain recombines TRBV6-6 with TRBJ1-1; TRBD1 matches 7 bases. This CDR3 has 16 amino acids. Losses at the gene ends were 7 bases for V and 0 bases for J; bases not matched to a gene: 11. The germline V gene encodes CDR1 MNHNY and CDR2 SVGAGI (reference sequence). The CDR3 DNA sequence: TGTGCCAGCACAACCCGACAGGGCTTTTTGAACACTGAAGCTTTCTTT. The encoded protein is CASTTRQGFLNTEAFF.

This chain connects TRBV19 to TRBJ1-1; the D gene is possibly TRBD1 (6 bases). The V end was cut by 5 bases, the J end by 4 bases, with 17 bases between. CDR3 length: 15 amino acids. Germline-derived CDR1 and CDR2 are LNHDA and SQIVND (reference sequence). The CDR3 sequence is CASSPWTDGITEAFF. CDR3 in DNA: TGTGCCAGTAGTCCCTGGACAGACGGGATCACTGAAGCTTTCTTT. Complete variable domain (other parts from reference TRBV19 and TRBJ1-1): DGGITQSPKYLFRKEGQNVTLSCEQNLNHDAMYWYRQDPGQGLRLIYYSQIVNDFQKGDIAEGYSVSREKKESFPLTVTSAQKNPTAFYLCASSPWTDGITEAFFGQGTRLTVV.

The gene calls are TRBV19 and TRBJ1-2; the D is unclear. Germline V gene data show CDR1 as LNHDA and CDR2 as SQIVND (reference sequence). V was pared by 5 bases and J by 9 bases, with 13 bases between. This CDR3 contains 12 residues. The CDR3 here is CASSAGDGSYTF. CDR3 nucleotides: TGTGCCAGTAGTGCCGGAGACGGTAGCTACACCTTC.

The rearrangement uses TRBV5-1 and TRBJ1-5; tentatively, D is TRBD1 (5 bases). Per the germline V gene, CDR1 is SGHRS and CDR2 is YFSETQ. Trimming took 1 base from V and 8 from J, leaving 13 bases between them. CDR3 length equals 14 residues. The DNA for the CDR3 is TGCGCCAGCAGCTTGTATTCAGGGTTGGAGCCCCAGCATTTT. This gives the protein CASSLYSGLEPQHF.

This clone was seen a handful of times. CDR3 amino acids: CASSPWTRKDTQYF. As DNA, the CDR3 is TGTGCCAGCAGCCCATGGACTAGGAAAGATACGCAGTATTTT. The chain has TRBV14 and TRBJ2-3, with 7 bases matching TRBD2. V gave up 4 bases and J gave up 5 bases; unmatched junction bases: 6. Germline V gives CDR1 SGHDN, CDR2 FVKESK. The CDR3 sequence is 14 residues long.

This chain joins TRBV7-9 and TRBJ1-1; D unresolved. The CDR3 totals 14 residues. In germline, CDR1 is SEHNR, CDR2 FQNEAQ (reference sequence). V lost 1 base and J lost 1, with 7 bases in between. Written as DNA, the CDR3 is TGTGCCAGCAGCTTAGGGTTCGCGAACACTGAAGCTTTCTTT. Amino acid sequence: CASSLGFANTEAFF.

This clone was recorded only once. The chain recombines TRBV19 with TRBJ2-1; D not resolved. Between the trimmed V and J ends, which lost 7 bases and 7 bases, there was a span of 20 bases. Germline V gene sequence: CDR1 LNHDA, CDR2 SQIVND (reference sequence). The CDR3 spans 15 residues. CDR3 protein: CASTLGPGPRNEQFF. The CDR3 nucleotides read TGTGCCAGTACCCTGGGTCCGGGCCCTAGGAATGAGCAGTTCTTC.

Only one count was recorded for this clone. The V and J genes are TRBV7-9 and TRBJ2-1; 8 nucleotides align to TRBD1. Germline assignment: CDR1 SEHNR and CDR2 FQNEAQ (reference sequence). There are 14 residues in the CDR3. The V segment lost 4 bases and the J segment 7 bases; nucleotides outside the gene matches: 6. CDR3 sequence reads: CASSSWTGRNEQFF. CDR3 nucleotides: TGTGCCAGCAGCTCCTGGACAGGGCGGAATGAGCAGTTCTTC. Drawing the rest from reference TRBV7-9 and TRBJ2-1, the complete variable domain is DTGVSQNPRHKITKRGQNVTFRCDPISEHNRLYWYRQTLGQGPEFLTYFQNEAQLEKSRLLSDRFSAERPKGSFSTLEIQRTEQGDSAMYLCASSSWTGRNEQFFGPGTRLTVL.

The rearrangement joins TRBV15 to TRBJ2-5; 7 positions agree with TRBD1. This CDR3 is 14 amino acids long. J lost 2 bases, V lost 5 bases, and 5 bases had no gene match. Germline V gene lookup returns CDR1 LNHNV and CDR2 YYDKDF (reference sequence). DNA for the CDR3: TGTGCCACCAGCGGGACAGTTACGCAAGAGACCCAGTACTTC. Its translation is CATSGTVTQETQYF.

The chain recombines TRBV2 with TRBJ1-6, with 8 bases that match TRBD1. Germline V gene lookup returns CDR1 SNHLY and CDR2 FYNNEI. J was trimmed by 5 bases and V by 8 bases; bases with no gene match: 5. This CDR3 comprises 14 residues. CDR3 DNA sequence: TGTGCCAGCTCAACGACAGGGGATAATTCACCCCTCCACTTT. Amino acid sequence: CASSTTGDNSPLHF. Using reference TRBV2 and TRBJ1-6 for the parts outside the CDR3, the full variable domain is EPEVTQTPSHQVTQMGQEVILRCVPISNHLYFYWYRQILGQKVEFLVSFYNNEISEKSEIFDDQFSVERPDGSNFTLKIRSTKLEDSAMYFCASSTTGDNSPLHFGNGTRLTVT.

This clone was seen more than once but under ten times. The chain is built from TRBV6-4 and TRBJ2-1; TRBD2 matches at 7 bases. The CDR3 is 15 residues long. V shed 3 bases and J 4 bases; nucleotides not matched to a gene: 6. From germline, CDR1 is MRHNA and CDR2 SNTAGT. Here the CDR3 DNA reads TGTGCCAGCAGTGAATCGGCTAGCGGATACAATGAGCAGTTCTTC. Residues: CASSESASGYNEQFF.

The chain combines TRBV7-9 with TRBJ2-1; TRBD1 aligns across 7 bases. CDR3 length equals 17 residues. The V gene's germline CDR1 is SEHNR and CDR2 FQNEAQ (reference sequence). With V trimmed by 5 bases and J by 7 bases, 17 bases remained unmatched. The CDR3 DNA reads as TGTGCCAGCAGCCAGCCATCTACAGCGTCCAGGGGGAATGAGCAGTTCTTC. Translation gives CASSQPSTASRGNEQFF.

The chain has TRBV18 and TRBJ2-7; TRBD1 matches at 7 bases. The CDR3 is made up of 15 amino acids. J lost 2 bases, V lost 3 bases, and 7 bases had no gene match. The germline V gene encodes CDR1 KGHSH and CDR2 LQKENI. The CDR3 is CASSPYRDRAYEQYF. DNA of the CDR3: TGTGCCAGCTCACCCTACCGGGACAGAGCCTACGAGCAGTACTTC. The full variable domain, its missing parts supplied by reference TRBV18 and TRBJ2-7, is NAGVMQNPRHLVRRRGQEARLRCSPMKGHSHVYWYRQLPEEGLKFMVYLQKENIIDESGMPKERFSAEFPKEGPSILRIQQVVRGDSAAYFCASSPYRDRAYEQYFGPGTRLTVT.

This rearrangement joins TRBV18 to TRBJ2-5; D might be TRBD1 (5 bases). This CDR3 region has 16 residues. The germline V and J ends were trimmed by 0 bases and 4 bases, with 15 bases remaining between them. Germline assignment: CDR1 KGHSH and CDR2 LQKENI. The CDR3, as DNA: TGTGCCAGCTCACCACCGGCGGCTATGCAGGGAGAGACCCAGTACTTC. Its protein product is CASSPPAAMQGETQYF.

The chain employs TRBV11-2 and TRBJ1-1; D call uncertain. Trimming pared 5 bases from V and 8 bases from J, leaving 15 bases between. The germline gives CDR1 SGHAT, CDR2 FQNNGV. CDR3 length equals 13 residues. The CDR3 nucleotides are TGTGCCAGCAGCCGGGCCCTTCTGACCGAAGCTTTCTTT. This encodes CASSRALLTEAFF.

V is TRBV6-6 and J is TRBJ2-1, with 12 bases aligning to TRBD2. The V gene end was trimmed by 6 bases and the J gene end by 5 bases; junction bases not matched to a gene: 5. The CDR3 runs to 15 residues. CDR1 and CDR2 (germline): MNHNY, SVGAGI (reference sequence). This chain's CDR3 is CASSQTSGGNNEQFF. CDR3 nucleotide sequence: TGTGCCAGCAGCCAGACTAGCGGGGGTAACAATGAGCAGTTCTTC.

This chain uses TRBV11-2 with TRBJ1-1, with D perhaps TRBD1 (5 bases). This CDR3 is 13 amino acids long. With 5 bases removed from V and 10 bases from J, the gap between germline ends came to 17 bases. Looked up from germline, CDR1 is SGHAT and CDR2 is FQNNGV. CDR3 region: CASSLQVSFSAFF. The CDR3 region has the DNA TGTGCCAGCAGCCTACAGGTATCGTTTTCAGCTTTCTTT.

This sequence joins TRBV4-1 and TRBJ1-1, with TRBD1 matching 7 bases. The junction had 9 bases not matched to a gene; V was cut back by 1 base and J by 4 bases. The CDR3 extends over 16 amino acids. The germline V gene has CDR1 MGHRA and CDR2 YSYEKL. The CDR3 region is CASSQVRTGLGTEAFF. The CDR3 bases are TGCGCCAGCAGCCAAGTGAGGACAGGTTTGGGCACTGAAGCTTTCTTT.

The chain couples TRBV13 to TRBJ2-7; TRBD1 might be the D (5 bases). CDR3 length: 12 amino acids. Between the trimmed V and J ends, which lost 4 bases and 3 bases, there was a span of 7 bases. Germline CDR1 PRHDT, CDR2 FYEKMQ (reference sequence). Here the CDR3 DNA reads TGTGCCAGCAGCTCCGACAGCTACGAGCAGTACTTC. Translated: CASSSDSYEQYF.

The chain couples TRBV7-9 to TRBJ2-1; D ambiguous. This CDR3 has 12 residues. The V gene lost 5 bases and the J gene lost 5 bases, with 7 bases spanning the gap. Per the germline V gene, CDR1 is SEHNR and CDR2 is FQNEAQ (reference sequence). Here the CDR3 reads CASSPLDNEQFF. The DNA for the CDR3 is TGTGCCAGCAGCCCCCTGGACAATGAGCAGTTCTTC.

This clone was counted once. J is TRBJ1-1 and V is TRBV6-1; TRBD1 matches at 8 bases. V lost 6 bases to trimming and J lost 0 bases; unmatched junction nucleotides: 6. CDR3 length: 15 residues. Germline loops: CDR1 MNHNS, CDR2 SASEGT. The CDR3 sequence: CASSEWTGMNTEAFF. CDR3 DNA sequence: TGTGCCAGCAGCGAATGGACAGGGATGAACACTGAAGCTTTCTTT.

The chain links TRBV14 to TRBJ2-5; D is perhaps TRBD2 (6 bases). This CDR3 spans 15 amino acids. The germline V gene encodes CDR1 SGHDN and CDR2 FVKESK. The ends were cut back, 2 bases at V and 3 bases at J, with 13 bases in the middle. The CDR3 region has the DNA TGTGCCAGCAGCCAACTGGGGGGAACGGAAGAGACCCAGTACTTC. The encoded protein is CASSQLGGTEETQYF.